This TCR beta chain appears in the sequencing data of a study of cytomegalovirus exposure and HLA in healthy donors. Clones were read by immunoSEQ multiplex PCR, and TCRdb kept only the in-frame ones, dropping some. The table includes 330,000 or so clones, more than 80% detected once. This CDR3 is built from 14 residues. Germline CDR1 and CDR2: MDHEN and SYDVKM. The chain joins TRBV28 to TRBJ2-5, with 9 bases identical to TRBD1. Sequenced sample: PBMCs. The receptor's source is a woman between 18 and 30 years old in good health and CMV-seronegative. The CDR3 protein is CVTQRTGEGETQYF. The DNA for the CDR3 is TGTGTCACCCAGCGGACAGGGGAAGGAGAGACCCAGTACTTC. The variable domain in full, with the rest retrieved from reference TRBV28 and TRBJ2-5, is DVKVTQSSRYLVKRTGEKVFLECVQDMDHENMFWYRQDPGLGLRLIYFSYDVKMKEKGDIPEGYSVSREKKERFSLILESASTNQTSMYLCVTQRTGEGETQYFGPGTRLLVL.